The rows below give T cell receptor beta chains drawn from one sample of a study of blood T cell repertoires in COVID-19. TCRdb's table, derived via immunoSEQ multiplex PCR, lists solely in-frame clones and lacks some. The table lists roughly 30,000 clones, about nine tenths of them singletons. The sample comprised peripheral blood. These receptors all come from a human donor in a cohort sampled during active COVID-19. The donor label of this sample is uncertain. Both conserved end residues are part of each CDR3. Fields, in order: J gene, D gene, V gene, clone size, CDR3 DNA, CDR3 protein. D genes are given only for firm matches. Some rows have no size entry. The others give once, few or many, or a class for an expanded clone.

TRBJ1-1 - TRBV9 - TGTGCCAGCAGCGAAAATCGCGAGAGAAACACTGAAGCTTTCTTT CASSENRERNTEAFF
TRBJ2-3 TRBD2 TRBV4-3 - TGCGCCAGCAGCCAAGTCGCTAGCGGGGGGTTGGATACGCAGTATTTT CASSQVASGGLDTQYF
TRBJ1-5 TRBD1 TRBV3-1/TRBV3-2 - TGTGCCAGCAGCCCAGGGACAGAGAATCAGCCCCAGCATTTT CASSPGTENQPQHF
TRBJ1-5 TRBD1 TRBV5-6 few TGTGCCAGCAGCTTGCAACAGGGGAGGCAGCCCCAGCATTTT CASSLQQGRQPQHF
TRBJ2-3 TRBD2 TRBV7-3 - TGTGCCAGCAGCTTAATTTCGGGAGGAGATACGCAGTATTTT CASSLISGGDTQYF
TRBJ2-1 TRBD2 TRBV19 - TGTGCCGGTAAGTCGGCGGGGGGGGCCTACAATGAGCAGTTCTTC CAGKSAGGAYNEQFF
TRBJ2-1 TRBD1 TRBV3-1/TRBV3-2 once TGTGCCAGCAGCCAAGGGACAGGATACCCGAATGAGCAGTTCTTC CASSQGTGYPNEQFF
TRBJ1-5 - TRBV4-3 - TGCGCCAGCAGCCAAGCGTATCCGTATGGCAATCAGCCCCAGCATTTT CASSQAYPYGNQPQHF
TRBJ2-1 TRBD1 TRBV7-2 - TGTGCCAGCAGCCCTTCGACAGGGGGCAATGAGCAGTTCTTC CASSPSTGGNEQFF
TRBJ1-1 TRBD1 TRBV2 - TGTGCCAGCAGTGACGACAGGGGGCTTGCTGAAGCTTTCTTT CASSDDRGLAEAFF
TRBJ1-4 - TRBV25-1 - TGTGCCAGCAGTTCCCTTCCCCTCAGAATAACTAATGAAAAACTGTTTTTT CASSSLPLRITNEKLFF
TRBJ1-2 TRBD1 TRBV19 - TGTGCCAGTAGCCTTCAAACCTCAGGGGGCCAATGGGGCTACACCTTC CASSLQTSGGQWGYTF
TRBJ2-1 TRBD2 TRBV4-3 - TGCGCCAGCAGCCTAACCGTGGCGGGGGGGCTCTCCTACAATGAGCAGTTCTTC CASSLTVAGGLSYNEQFF
TRBJ2-1 TRBD2 TRBV19 few TGTGCCAGTGTAAGGACGGGACTAGCGGGGGGCGGCTCCTACAATGAGCAGTTCTTC CASVRTGLAGGGSYNEQFF
TRBJ2-2 - TRBV7-8 - TGTGCCAGCAGCTTAGGAGGGGGACCTAACACCGGGGAGCTGTTTTTT CASSLGGGPNTGELFF
TRBJ2-7 - TRBV10-3 - TGTGCCATCAGTGAGTCCGACACCTACTACGAGCAGTACTTC CAISESDTYYEQYF
TRBJ1-1 TRBD1 TRBV7-9 - TGTGCCAGCAGCTCAAGGGACAGCCGCTCGAACACTGAAGCTTTCTTT CASSSRDSRSNTEAFF
TRBJ2-6 TRBD2 TRBV5-6 - TGTGCCAGCAGCTTGGATAGCGGGACTGGGGCCAACGTCCTGACTTTC CASSLDSGTGANVLTF
TRBJ2-1 TRBD1 TRBV6-5 - TGTGCCAGCACAAGTAGGCAGGGGGCGGGGAATGAGCAGTTCTTC CASTSRQGAGNEQFF
TRBJ2-3 TRBD1 TRBV4-1 - TGCGCCAGCAGCCAAGATTGGACAGGGGGGAGAGATACGCAGTATTTT CASSQDWTGGRDTQYF
TRBJ2-1 - TRBV5-3 - TGTGCCAGAACCCTTAACCCCGGGGAGGACTGGAGGTTCTTC CARTLNPGEDWRFF
TRBJ1-1 - TRBV12-3/TRBV12-4 - TGTGCCAGCATTAACTCTGGGGGAGGGACAGCTTTCTTT CASINSGGGTAFF
TRBJ2-7 TRBD1 TRBV9 - TGTGCCAGCAGCGTAGACGCCACAGGGGGTGGGCACGAGCAGTACTTC CASSVDATGGGHEQYF
TRBJ2-7 TRBD2 TRBV7-2 - TGTGCCAGCAGCTTAGGTTCTAGCGGGGGGAAGTTAGGCGAGCAGTACTTC CASSLGSSGGKLGEQYF
TRBJ2-1 TRBD2 TRBV5-8 - TGTGCCAGCAGCTTGGGACTAGCGGTCTTTTCCTACAATGAGCAGTTCTTC CASSLGLAVFSYNEQFF
TRBJ2-2 - TRBV2 - TGTGCCAGCAGTGAAGCGCATCACTACACCGGGGAGCTGTTTTTT CASSEAHHYTGELFF
TRBJ2-7 TRBD2 TRBV28 - TGTGCCAGCAGTTCCAATAGCGGGGGGGAGAGCTACGAGCAGTACTTC CASSSNSGGESYEQYF
TRBJ2-7 - TRBV6-5 - TGTGCCAGCAGTTACTCGGGTAGGGGTTCCTACGAGCAGTACTTC CASSYSGRGSYEQYF
TRBJ1-2 TRBD1 TRBV7-2 - TGTGCCAGCAGCGCGGACAGGGGGCTCTATGGCTACACCTTC CASSADRGLYGYTF
TRBJ2-2 - TRBV9 - TGTGCCAGCAGCCAGGGGGGAACCGGGGAGCTGTTTTTT CASSQGGTGELFF
TRBJ1-4 - TRBV5-1 once TGCGCCAGCAGCTTGGGCGGGGGAAGGGAGGAAAAACTGTTTTTT CASSLGGGREEKLFF
TRBJ2-2 TRBD2 TRBV9 few TGTGCCAGCAGCGTAGGAGCGGGGGCCTTCACCGGGGAGCTGTTTTTT CASSVGAGAFTGELFF
TRBJ2-5 TRBD2 TRBV6-1 once TGTGCCAGCAGTGAAGGACTAGCGGGGGGTCAAGAGACCCAGTACTTC CASSEGLAGGQETQYF
TRBJ2-5 - TRBV5-5 - TGTGCCAGCAGCCTACTAGCAGAGACCCAGTACTTC CASSLLAETQYF
TRBJ2-6 TRBD1 TRBV11-2 - TGTGCCAGTTCGGGACAGGCCTTACTCTCTGGGGCCAACGTCCTGACTTTC CASSGQALLSGANVLTF
TRBJ1-1 - TRBV6-5 - TGTGCCAGCAGTTACGTCCGCGCGGTAACAACTGAAGCTTTCTTT CASSYVRAVTTEAFF
TRBJ2-7 TRBD2 TRBV5-5 - TGTGCCAGCAGCCAGAAAATTGGACTAGATTACCACGAGCAGTACTTC CASSQKIGLDYHEQYF
TRBJ2-3 TRBD1 TRBV6-4 - TGTGCCAGCAGTGGGGATGGACAGGGCACAGATACGCAGTATTTT CASSGDGQGTDTQYF
TRBJ2-7 TRBD1 TRBV5-8 once TGTGCCAGCAGCCCACGACAGGGGGCCTACGAGCAGTACTTC CASSPRQGAYEQYF
TRBJ1-6 - TRBV7-8 - TGTGCCAGCAGCTTTGACCGACCTGGAGGGGCCCTCCACTTT CASSFDRPGGALHF
TRBJ1-2 - TRBV6-5 - TGTGCCAGCAGTTTTCCAGCAGGGATATTTAACTATGGCTACACCTTC CASSFPAGIFNYGYTF
TRBJ1-4 - TRBV4-1 - TGCGCCAGCAGCCAAGTAACAGGAGATGAAAAACTGTTTTTT CASSQVTGDEKLFF
TRBJ1-3 - TRBV5-6 - TGTGCCAGCAGCTTCGGACAGATCTCTGGAAACACCATATATTTT CASSFGQISGNTIYF
TRBJ1-3 TRBD1 TRBV6-6 - TGTGCCAGCAGCCCCACAGGGGCTGGAAACACCATATATTTT CASSPTGAGNTIYF
TRBJ1-6 - TRBV27 few TGTGCCAGCAGTCGTTCTTCTAATTCACCCCTCCACTTT CASSRSSNSPLHF
TRBJ2-1 - TRBV7-6 - TGTGCCAGTGCCGCGAGGGGGGGGTACAATGAGCAGTTCTTC CASAARGGYNEQFF
TRBJ2-3 TRBD2 TRBV15 - TGTGCCACCAGCAGAGATGACGGAACTAGCGGACGGATCCGAGCTAGCACAGATACGCAGTATTTT CATSRDDGTSGRIRASTDTQYF
TRBJ2-5 - TRBV5-1 - TGCGCCAGCAGCTTCAAAGAGACCCAGTACTTC CASSFKETQYF
TRBJ2-7 TRBD2 TRBV18 once TGTGCCAGCTCACCACCGTCGACTAGCGGGGTTGAGCAGTACTTC CASSPPSTSGVEQYF
TRBJ2-5 - TRBV7-8 once TGTGCCAGCAGCTTAAGTGGAGGGTTGGCGACGGGGGAGACCCAGTACTTC CASSLSGGLATGETQYF
TRBJ1-5 - TRBV12-3/TRBV12-4 - TGTGCCAGCAGCCCTCGGAGGGAGGGTCCCCAGCATTTT CASSPRREGPQHF